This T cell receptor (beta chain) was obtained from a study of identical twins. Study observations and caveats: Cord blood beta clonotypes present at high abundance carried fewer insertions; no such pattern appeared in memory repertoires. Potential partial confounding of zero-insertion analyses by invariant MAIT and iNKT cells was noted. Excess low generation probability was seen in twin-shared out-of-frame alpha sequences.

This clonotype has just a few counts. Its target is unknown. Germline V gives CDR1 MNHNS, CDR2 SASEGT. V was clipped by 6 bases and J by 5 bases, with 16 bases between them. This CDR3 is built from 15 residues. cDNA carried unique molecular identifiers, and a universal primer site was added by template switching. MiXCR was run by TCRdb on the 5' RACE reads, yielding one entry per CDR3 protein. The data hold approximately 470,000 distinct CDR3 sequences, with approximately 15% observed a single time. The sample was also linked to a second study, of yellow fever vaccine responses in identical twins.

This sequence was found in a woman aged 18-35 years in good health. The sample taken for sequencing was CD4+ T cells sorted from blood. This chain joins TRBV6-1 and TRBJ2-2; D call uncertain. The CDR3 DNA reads TGTGCCAGCAGCCCCATCCACCTAAAAACCGGGGAGCTGTTTTTT. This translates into CASSPIHLKTGELFF.